Listed below are T cell receptor delta chains from one sample, sequenced in a study of gamma-delta T cells after stem cell transplantation. TCRdb reprocessed the RT-PCR reads using CATT. Here the sample spans roughly 3,000 delta-chain clones, just over 2.5% being singletons. Sequencing used gamma-delta T cells. Receptors were obtained from a human donor. It is not recorded whose cells these are; they may come from a transplant donor. Both conserved end residues are part of each CDR3. The D gene is left open where the match is weak. Some rows have no size entry. The others give once, few or many, or a class for an expanded clone.

d_gene: TRDD3; v_gene: TRDV2; abundance: few; j_gene: TRDJ3; CDR3aa: CACDTPSTGGAASWDTRQMFF; CDR3nt: TGTGCCTGTGACACCCCCTCAACTGGGGGTGCCGCGTCCTGGGACACCCGACAGATGTTTTTC
d_gene: TRDD3; v_gene: TRDV2; abundance: medium-sized; j_gene: TRDJ1; CDR3aa: CACEKVPSAGDTGAGKLIF; CDR3nt: TGTGCCTGTGAAAAGGTCCCTTCGGCGGGGGATACGGGGGCGGGTAAACTCATCTTT
d_gene: -; v_gene: TRDV1; abundance: -; j_gene: TRDJ1; CDR3aa: CALGISRRWGSADKLIF; CDR3nt: TGTGCTCTTGGAATATCCCGTAGGTGGGGATCGGCCGATAAACTCATCTTT
d_gene: TRDD3; v_gene: TRDV2; abundance: large; j_gene: TRDJ3; CDR3aa: CACDTLTGGYAAASWDTRQMFF; CDR3nt: TGTGCCTGTGACACTCTGACTGGGGGATACGCCGCGGCATCCTGGGACACCCGACAGATGTTTTTC
d_gene: -; v_gene: TRDV2; abundance: large; j_gene: TRDJ1; CDR3aa: CACDTVGSKAVYTDKLIF; CDR3nt: TGTGCCTGTGACACCGTGGGATCCAAAGCCGTGTACACCGATAAACTCATCTTT
d_gene: TRDD3; v_gene: TRDV2; abundance: medium-sized; j_gene: TRDJ1; CDR3aa: CACDTVSGGYARSDKLIF; CDR3nt: TGTGCCTGTGACACCGTAAGTGGGGGATACGCTCGTTCCGATAAACTCATCTTT
d_gene: TRDD3; v_gene: TRDV2; abundance: few; j_gene: TRDJ1; CDR3aa: CACDTFPLLGDKSGADKLIF; CDR3nt: TGTGCCTGTGACACCTTCCCTTTACTGGGGGATAAAAGCGGGGCCGATAAACTCATCTTT
d_gene: TRDD3; v_gene: TRDV2; abundance: -; j_gene: TRDJ3; CDR3aa: CACDPLLGDTSWDTRQMFF; CDR3nt: TGTGCCTGTGACCCTTTACTGGGGGATACTAGCTGGGACACCCGACAGATGTTTTTC
d_gene: TRDD3; v_gene: TRDV2; abundance: medium-sized; j_gene: TRDJ3; CDR3aa: CACDVTGGRSSWDTRQMFF; CDR3nt: TGTGCCTGTGACGTAACTGGGGGTCGGAGCTCCTGGGACACCCGACAGATGTTTTTC
d_gene: TRDD3; v_gene: TRDV2; abundance: once; j_gene: TRDJ1; CDR3aa: CACDVLGDREYTDKLIF; CDR3nt: TGTGCCTGTGACGTACTGGGGGATAGGGAGTACACCGATAAACTCATCTTT
d_gene: TRDD3; v_gene: TRDV2; abundance: -; j_gene: TRDJ1; CDR3aa: CACDAVLGDTRRSENKLIF; CDR3nt: TGTGCCTGTGACGCCGTACTGGGGGACACCAGGAGGTCTGAGAATAAACTCATCTTT
d_gene: TRDD3; v_gene: TRDV2; abundance: -; j_gene: TRDJ1; CDR3aa: CACDSLLGDTDKLIF; CDR3nt: TGTGCCTGTGACAGCCTACTGGGGGATACCGATAAACTCATCTTT
d_gene: TRDD3; v_gene: TRDV2; abundance: many; j_gene: TRDJ1; CDR3aa: CACDDLLGDRGTDKLIF; CDR3nt: TGTGCCTGTGACGATCTACTGGGGGATAGGGGGACCGATAAACTCATCTTT
d_gene: TRDD3; v_gene: TRDV2; abundance: -; j_gene: TRDJ2; CDR3aa: CACDPLLGDTTLTAQLFF; CDR3nt: TGTGCCTGTGACCCTTTACTGGGGGATACAACTTTGACAGCACAACTCTTCTTT
d_gene: TRDD3; v_gene: TRDV2; abundance: large; j_gene: TRDJ1; CDR3aa: CACDTLGDRDYTDKLIF; CDR3nt: TGTGCCTGTGACACCCTCGGGGATAGGGACTACACCGATAAACTCATCTTT
d_gene: TRDD3; v_gene: TRDV2; abundance: -; j_gene: TRDJ1; CDR3aa: CACDALLGDTRGTDKLIF; CDR3nt: TGTGCCTGTGACGCCCTACTGGGGGATACGCGAGGGACCGATAAACTCATCTTT
d_gene: -; v_gene: TRDV2; abundance: medium-sized; j_gene: TRDJ1; CDR3aa: CACDTLDLGPTYTDKLIF; CDR3nt: TGTGCCTGTGACACCTTGGATCTGGGCCCTACGTACACCGATAAACTCATCTTT
d_gene: -; v_gene: TRDV2; abundance: -; j_gene: TRDJ1; CDR3aa: CACESLGYTDKLIF; CDR3nt: TGTGCCTGTGAATCCCTGGGGTACACCGATAAACTCATCTTT
d_gene: TRDD3; v_gene: TRDV2; abundance: -; j_gene: TRDJ1; CDR3aa: CACLLLGDTAAGLIF; CDR3nt: TGTGCCTGTCTTCTACTGGGGGATACGGCGGCAGGGCTCATCTTT
d_gene: TRDD3; v_gene: TRDV2; abundance: medium-sized; j_gene: TRDJ1; CDR3aa: CACDTLGDTSDKLIF; CDR3nt: TGTGCCTGTGACACTCTGGGGGATACCAGCGATAAACTCATCTTT
d_gene: TRDD3; v_gene: TRDV1; abundance: -; j_gene: TRDJ1; CDR3aa: CALGEPRSGSRTPGGYAAGGYDKLIF; CDR3nt: TGTGCTCTTGGGGAACCCAGGTCGGGCTCCCGTACTCCTGGGGGATACGCGGCTGGTGGCTACGATAAACTCATCTTT
d_gene: -; v_gene: TRDV2; abundance: large; j_gene: TRDJ1; CDR3aa: CACVPLTGTDKLIF; CDR3nt: TGTGCCTGTGTACCCTTGACAGGCACCGATAAACTCATCTTT
d_gene: TRDD3; v_gene: TRDV2; abundance: few; j_gene: TRDJ1; CDR3aa: CACDTLTGGYDTDKLIF; CDR3nt: TGTGCCTGTGACACCCTTACTGGGGGATACGACACCGATAAACTCATCTTT
d_gene: -; v_gene: TRDV3; abundance: few; j_gene: TRDJ1; CDR3aa: CAFLRPGDISEAYTDKLIF; CDR3nt: TGTGCCTTTCTCCGACCTGGGGACATCTCGGAGGCGTACACCGATAAACTCATCTTT
d_gene: TRDD3; v_gene: TRDV2; abundance: few; j_gene: TRDJ1; CDR3aa: CACDTIDGRWVLGDSTDKLIF; CDR3nt: TGTGCCTGTGACACAATCGATGGACGGTGGGTACTGGGGGATTCCACCGATAAACTCATCTTT
d_gene: TRDD3; v_gene: TRDV2; abundance: few; j_gene: TRDJ1; CDR3aa: CACDTVGDTPSGDKLIF; CDR3nt: TGTGCCTGTGACACAGTGGGGGATACGCCGTCTGGCGATAAACTCATCTTT
d_gene: -; v_gene: TRDV2; abundance: -; j_gene: TRDJ1; CDR3aa: CACDAVGAYTDKLIF; CDR3nt: TGTGCCTGTGACGCCGTTGGGGCGTACACCGATAAACTCATCTTT
d_gene: TRDD3; v_gene: TRDV2; abundance: -; j_gene: TRDJ3; CDR3aa: CACDTVAGTGGPSSWDTRQMFF; CDR3nt: TGTGCCTGTGACACCGTCGCTGGAACTGGGGGACCAAGCTCCTGGGACACCCGACAGATGTTTTTC
d_gene: TRDD3; v_gene: TRDV2; abundance: -; j_gene: TRDJ1; CDR3aa: CACDTVTGGPLPRTDKLIF; CDR3nt: TGTGCCTGTGACACCGTGACTGGGGGCCCTCTTCCTCGGACCGATAAACTCATCTTT
d_gene: TRDD3; v_gene: TRDV2; abundance: medium-sized; j_gene: TRDJ1; CDR3aa: CACEGLRLGDTEHKLIF; CDR3nt: TGTGCCTGTGAGGGACTACGTCTGGGGGATACAGAACATAAACTCATCTTT
d_gene: TRDD3; v_gene: TRDV2; abundance: large; j_gene: TRDJ1; CDR3aa: CACDIIGGSDKLIF; CDR3nt: TGTGCCTGTGACATAATTGGGGGATCCGATAAACTCATCTTT
d_gene: TRDD3; v_gene: TRDV2; abundance: -; j_gene: TRDJ1; CDR3aa: CACELLGDTEAKLIF; CDR3nt: TGTGCCTGTGAACTTTTGGGGGATACGGAGGCTAAACTCATCTTT